This TCR beta chain was profiled in a study of blood T cells in healthy people across ages (dated by TCRdb to between 2015 and 2017). Regarding the study in general: In model experiments, template switching captured roughly one uniquely barcoded TCR beta cDNA molecule for every two T cells. Donors of different ages were randomly distributed across sequencing lanes to avoid experimental bias. To track age-related changes in TCR beta repertoire diversity, the study relied on deep sequencing normalized with unique cDNA molecular identifiers. The study analyzed two additional independent replicas of 1 million unique cDNA reads from the same blood draw for two donors, one aged 18 to 30 and one aged 80 or older. Four age groups were formed from the donors: young (average approximately 15 years), middle-aged (approximately 42), aged (over 55) and long-lived (82). Summary of the overall study and its limitations: The CMV infection status of donors was not known, potentially confounding age-related changes in expanded clonotypes. Compared with the aged group, more naive CD4+ T cells, fewer expanded clones and increased TCR diversity were shown by the long-lived group, suggesting age selection. Estimates of total diversity from one million sequenced T cells were regarded as lower bounds and underestimates. Bulk unsorted PBMC profiling prevented conclusive comparison of naive and antigen-experienced compartments. A strong correlation was found between observed TCR beta diversity and the percentage of naive T cells measured by flow cytometry. Observed TCR beta diversity per million T cells fell roughly linearly with age, and a significant reduction was already apparent by age around 40.

Receptor amplification or capture employed 5' RACE. TCRdb shows the sequencer as Illumina HiSeq 2500. A second PCR of roughly 6 to 11 cycles was run with a J-beta primer mix and a sample-barcoded 5' primer. Each TCR beta cDNA molecule received a unique molecular identifier from a template-switch 5' adaptor carrying 12 random nucleotides. Each sample yielded at least 2.5 million CDR3-containing paired-end reads. The Mint cDNA synthesis kit, primed by a TRBC-specific oligonucleotide, was used to synthesize first-strand cDNA from all RNA. Following uracil-DNA glycosylase treatment, a first 18-cycle PCR with universal primers M1SS and BC2_uni_R was performed on all cDNA. The paper's data handling went like this. Normalization of each sample was performed by random selection of 1 million high-quality reads, each carrying a distinct molecular identifier. Instead of being binned into consensus sequences, reads with shared molecular identifiers were discarded. CDR3 identification, clonotype clustering and error correction used MiTCR with a Q25 quality threshold and the strictest error-elimination algorithm. A nonparametric unseen species model with Euler transformation was used to estimate a lower bound on total TCR beta diversity. The public reads were quality trimmed at Q25 with fastp and then assembled into clones with MiXCR by TCRdb, keeping productive beta chains. Each CDR3 protein appears once, grouped with its most common genes and DNA. Clone size and V and J calls follow TCRdb, not the original study. The sample profile shows hundreds of thousands of distinct CDR3 sequences; roughly 26% of them were found once. The leading ten clones occupy approximately 15% of the sample.

In regard to this clonotype: There is no known antigen for this receptor. Given a much more abundant clone one base away, this may be a read error.

The CDR1 and CDR2 encoded by the germline V gene (reference sequence) are DFQATT and SNEGSKA. The V end gives up 5 bases and the J end 4 bases, leaving 11 bases in the junction not matched to a gene. The CDR3 has 15 amino acids, counting the end cysteine and phenylalanine. The sequence is cut down to CDR3 DNA, 45 bases in frame from base 1. Donors were 35 to 40 systemically healthy Caucasian individuals from Russia aged about 6 to 100 years. Ten milliliters of peripheral blood were drawn from each donor into EDTA-treated Vacutainer tubes. Ficoll-Paque density-gradient centrifugation was used to isolate PBMCs, with at least 6 million obtained per sample. Trizol reagent was used to extract total RNA from PBMCs, with at least 6 micrograms per sample. For every donor, an aliquot of PBMCs went through flow cytometry to measure the percentages of naive CD45RAhigh/CD27high T cells.

Sequencing used blood. This chain is built from TRBV20-1 and TRBJ2-1; 7 bases in the junction line up with TRBD1. This receptor was identified in a woman aged 80 or older in good health. Read as DNA, the sequence is TGCAGTGCTTGGAGACAGGGAGATATATACAATGAGCAGTTCTTC. Translated, this gives CSAWRQGDIYNEQFF.